The clone carrying this T cell receptor (beta chain) was recorded many times. Its antigen is currently unknown. The library came from three nested PCR rounds adapted from ARM-PCR protocols. TCRdb used MiXCR to reprocess the multiplex PCR reads, holding one entry per CDR3 protein. The sample holds under 150,000 distinct CDR3 sequences; 60% to 70% are singletons and the top ten take 18%. The CDR3 consists of 14 residues. V shed 6 bases and J shed 0 bases, with 10 bases lying between them. No cell sorting was done before RNA was extracted from the tissue. The sample belongs to a study of tumor and adjacent non-tumor tissue in lung cancer. Study summary: Aged roughly 30 to 76 years, patients included nine to eleven men and a few women with stage I to III disease. Around 4.2 million productive TCRbeta reads were obtained per sample on average. Study conclusions and caveats: Normal lung showed higher cumulative top 100 clone frequency than tumor. Significantly higher TCR diversity was found in tumor than normal lung.

Sequenced material: lung tumor tissue. This receptor was identified in a man aged 55 to 70 with small cell lung cancer. The chain carries TRBV12-3 or TRBV12-4 and TRBJ2-3; D is uncertain. The CDR3 nucleotides are TGTGCCAGCAGAATTGGCGGCAGCACAGATACGCAGTATTTT. Translated, it gives CASRIGGSTDTQYF.